Reported below is one T cell receptor (beta chain). The antigen is undetermined. With 7 bases removed from V and 0 bases from J, the gap between germline ends came to 18 bases. There are 16 residues in the CDR3. Per germline, CDR1 MNHEY and CDR2 SMNVEV (reference sequence). Measured with immunoSEQ multiplex PCR; TCRdb has only the in-frame clones, and not every one. The data hold 100,000 or so clones, with 89% observed a single time. The data originate from a study of T cell responses to AZD1222 COVID-19 vaccine. Study-wide findings and caveats: Donors were chiefly white British, with a greater number of females, and clonal diversity was perhaps underestimated.

The TCR was taken from an adult who received the AZD1222 COVID-19 vaccine. The chain couples TRBV27 to TRBJ1-2; no clear D. The sequencing used peripheral blood, collected 28 days after the second AZD1222 dose. CDR3 in amino acids: CASTVVGALANYGYTF. The DNA for the CDR3 is TGTGCCAGCACCGTGGTGGGTGCCCTAGCTAACTATGGCTACACCTTC.